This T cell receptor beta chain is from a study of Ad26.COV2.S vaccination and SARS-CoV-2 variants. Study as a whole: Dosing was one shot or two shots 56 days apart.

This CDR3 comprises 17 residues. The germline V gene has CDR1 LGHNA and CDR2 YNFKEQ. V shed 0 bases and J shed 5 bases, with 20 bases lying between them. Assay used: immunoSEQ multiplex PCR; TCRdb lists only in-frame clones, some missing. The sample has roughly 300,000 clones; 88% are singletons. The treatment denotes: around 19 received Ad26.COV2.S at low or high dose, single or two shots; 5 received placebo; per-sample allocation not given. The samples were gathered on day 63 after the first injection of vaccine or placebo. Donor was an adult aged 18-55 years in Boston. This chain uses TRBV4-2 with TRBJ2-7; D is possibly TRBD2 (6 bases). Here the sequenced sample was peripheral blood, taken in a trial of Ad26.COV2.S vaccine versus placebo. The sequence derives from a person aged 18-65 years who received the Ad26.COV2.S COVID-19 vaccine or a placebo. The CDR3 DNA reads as TGTGCCAGCAGCCAAGATCCAGGGCCGGGACTGGTTCACGAGCAGTACTTC. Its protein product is CASSQDPGPGLVHEQYF.